Given below is one TCR beta chain in context. No antigen is known for it. Unmatched junction bases numbered 18, after V lost 7 bases and J lost 6 bases. Germline loops: CDR1 SGDLS, CDR2 YYNGEE. The CDR3 runs 17 residues. The sample comes from a study of human T cells and chemical hapten exposure. What the library attached to individual cDNA molecules were unique molecular identifiers. TCRdb independently ran MiXCR on the RACE reads; one entry per CDR3 protein. The sample contains 99,000 or so distinct CDR3 sequences, less than 45% of which appear only once. The sample's time point: patch test 3, about 24 weeks after DPC sensitization. As to treatment: therapeutic diphenylcyclopropenone sensitization with weekly scalp DPC. Each donor was an alopecia patient between 18 and 70 years of age who qualified for DPC. Study-wide findings and caveats: Large CDR3 similarity clusters arose significantly more often from expanded TCRs than from controls. Patch test score tracked positively with PT1 expanded TCR counts.

The input for sequencing was whole blood, taken in connection with sensitization to the hapten diphenylcyclopropenone (DPC). The receptor's source is a man aged 35 to 55 with alopecia areata. Some clones in this sample may be carry-over from other donors' samples. This rearrangement joins TRBV9 to TRBJ2-2, with 7 nucleotides matching TRBD2. DNA of the CDR3: TGTGCCAGCGCCACCCAACTAGGTGGGAGCGGGGCCGGGGAGCTGTTTTTT. It translates to CASATQLGGSGAGELFF.